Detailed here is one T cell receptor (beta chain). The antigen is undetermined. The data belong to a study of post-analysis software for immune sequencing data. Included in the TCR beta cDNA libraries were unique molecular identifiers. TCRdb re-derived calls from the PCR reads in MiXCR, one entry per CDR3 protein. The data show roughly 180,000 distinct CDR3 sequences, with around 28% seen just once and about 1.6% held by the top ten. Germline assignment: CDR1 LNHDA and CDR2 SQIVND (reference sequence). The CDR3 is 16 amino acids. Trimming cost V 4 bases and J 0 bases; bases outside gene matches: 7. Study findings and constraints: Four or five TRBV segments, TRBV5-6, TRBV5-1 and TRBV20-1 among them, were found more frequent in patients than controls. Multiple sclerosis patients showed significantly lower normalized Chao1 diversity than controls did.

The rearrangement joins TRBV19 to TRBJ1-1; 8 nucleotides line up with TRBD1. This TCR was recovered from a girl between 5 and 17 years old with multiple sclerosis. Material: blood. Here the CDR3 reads CASSNPQGAMNTEAFF. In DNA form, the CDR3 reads TGTGCCAGTAGTAATCCCCAGGGGGCGATGAACACTGAAGCTTTCTTT.